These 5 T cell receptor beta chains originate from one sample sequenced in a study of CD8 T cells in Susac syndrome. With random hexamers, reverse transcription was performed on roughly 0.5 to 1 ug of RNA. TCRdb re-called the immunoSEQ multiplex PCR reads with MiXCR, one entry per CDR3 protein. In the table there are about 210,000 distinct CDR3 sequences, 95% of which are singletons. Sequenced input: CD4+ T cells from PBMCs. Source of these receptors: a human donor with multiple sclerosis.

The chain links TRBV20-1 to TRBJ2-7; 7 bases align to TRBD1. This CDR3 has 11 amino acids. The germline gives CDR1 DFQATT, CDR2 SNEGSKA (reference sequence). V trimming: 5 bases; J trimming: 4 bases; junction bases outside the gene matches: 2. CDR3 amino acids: CSAQQGYEQYF. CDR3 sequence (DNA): TGCAGTGCTCAACAGGGGTACGAGCAGTACTTC.

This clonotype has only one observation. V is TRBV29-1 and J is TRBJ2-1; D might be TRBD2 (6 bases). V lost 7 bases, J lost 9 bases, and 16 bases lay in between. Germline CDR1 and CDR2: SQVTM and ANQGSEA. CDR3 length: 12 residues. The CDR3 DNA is TGCAGCGCACCGGGACTGTGGGGTGAGCAGTTCTTC. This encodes CSAPGLWGEQFF.

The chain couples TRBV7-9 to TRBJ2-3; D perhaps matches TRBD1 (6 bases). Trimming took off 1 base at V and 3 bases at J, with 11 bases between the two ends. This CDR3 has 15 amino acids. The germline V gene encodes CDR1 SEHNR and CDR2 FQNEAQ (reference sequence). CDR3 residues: CASSLGVQGTDTQYF. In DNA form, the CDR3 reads TGTGCCAGCAGCTTAGGTGTCCAGGGGACAGATACGCAGTATTTT.

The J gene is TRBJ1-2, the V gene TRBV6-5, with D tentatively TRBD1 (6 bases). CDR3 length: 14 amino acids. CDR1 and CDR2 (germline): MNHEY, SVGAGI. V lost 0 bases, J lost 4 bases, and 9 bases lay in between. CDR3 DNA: TGTGCCAGCAGTTACTCGGGCAGGGGCTATGGCTACACCTTC. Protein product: CASSYSGRGYGYTF.

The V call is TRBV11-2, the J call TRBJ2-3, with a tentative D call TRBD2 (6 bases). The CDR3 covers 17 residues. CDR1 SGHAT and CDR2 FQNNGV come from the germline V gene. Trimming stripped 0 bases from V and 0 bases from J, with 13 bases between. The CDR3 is CASSLDPREFSTDTQYF. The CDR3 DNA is TGTGCCAGCAGCTTAGATCCCCGGGAGTTTAGCACAGATACGCAGTATTTT.